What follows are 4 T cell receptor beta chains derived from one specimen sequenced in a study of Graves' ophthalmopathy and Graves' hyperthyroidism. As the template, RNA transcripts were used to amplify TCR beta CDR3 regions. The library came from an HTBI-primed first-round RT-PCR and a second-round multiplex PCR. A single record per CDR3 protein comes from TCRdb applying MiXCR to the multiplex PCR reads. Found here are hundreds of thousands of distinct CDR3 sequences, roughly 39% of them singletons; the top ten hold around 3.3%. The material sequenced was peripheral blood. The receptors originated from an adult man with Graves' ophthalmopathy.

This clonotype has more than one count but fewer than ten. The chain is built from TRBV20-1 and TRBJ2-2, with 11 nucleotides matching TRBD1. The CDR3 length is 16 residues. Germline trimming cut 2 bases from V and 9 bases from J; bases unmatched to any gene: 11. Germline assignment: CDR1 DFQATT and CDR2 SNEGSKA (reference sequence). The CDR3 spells CSARSIRDRGFRELFF. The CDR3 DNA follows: TGCAGTGCTAGATCCATCAGGGACAGGGGGTTCCGGGAGCTGTTTTTT.

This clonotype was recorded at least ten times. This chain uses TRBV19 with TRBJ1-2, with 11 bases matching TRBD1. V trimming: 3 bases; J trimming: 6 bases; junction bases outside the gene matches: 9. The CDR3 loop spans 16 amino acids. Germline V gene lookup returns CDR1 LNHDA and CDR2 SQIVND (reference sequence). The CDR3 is CASSMVAGQGAHGYTF. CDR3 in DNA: TGTGCCAGTAGTATGGTCGCTGGACAGGGGGCGCATGGCTACACCTTC.

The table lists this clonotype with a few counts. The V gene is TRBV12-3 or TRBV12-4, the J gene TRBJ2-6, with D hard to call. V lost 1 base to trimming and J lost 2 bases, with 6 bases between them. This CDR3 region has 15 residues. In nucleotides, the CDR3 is TGTGCCAGCAGTTTAGGGTTAACTGGGGCCAACGTCCTGACTTTC. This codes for CASSLGLTGANVLTF.

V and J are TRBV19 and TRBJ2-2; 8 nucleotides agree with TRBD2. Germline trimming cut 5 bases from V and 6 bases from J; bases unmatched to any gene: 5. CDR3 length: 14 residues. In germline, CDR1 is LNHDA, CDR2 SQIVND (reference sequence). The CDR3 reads CASSRGGSPGELFF. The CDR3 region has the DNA TGTGCCAGTAGTCGCGGGGGGAGTCCCGGGGAGCTGTTTTTT.